The rows below give T cell receptor beta chains drawn from one sample of a study of T cell responses to AZD1222 COVID-19 vaccine. TCRdb's table, derived via immunoSEQ multiplex PCR, lists solely in-frame clones and lacks some. The sample has 100,000 or so clones, over 85% seen once. The specimen comprised peripheral blood, sampled on day 0 of AZD1222 vaccination. Source of these receptors: an adult in good health. CDR3s include the opening cysteine and the closing phenylalanine or tryptophan. A D gene is named only where the DNA matches it firmly. Clone size is given for some rows only: seen once, a few or many times, or a class if the clone is expanded.

V gene	J gene	clone size	D gene	CDR3 protein	CDR3 DNA
TRBV6-5	TRBJ1-1	.	.	CASSYSGGEAEAFF	TGTGCCAGCAGTTACTCGGGGGGGGAGGCTGAAGCTTTCTTT
TRBV27	TRBJ2-1	.	.	CASSLKGLSYNEQFF	TGTGCCAGCAGTTTAAAGGGGTTATCCTACAATGAGCAGTTCTTC
TRBV6-5	TRBJ1-6	.	.	CASSYDGSSPLHF	TGTGCCAGCAGTTACGACGGGTCTTCACCCCTCCACTTT
TRBV25-1	TRBJ1-1	.	.	CASSEWDTEAFF	TGTGCCAGCAGTGAATGGGACACTGAAGCTTTCTTT
TRBV6-4	TRBJ2-1	.	.	CASSDFRRGHNEQFF	TGTGCCAGCAGTGATTTCAGGCGGGGGCACAATGAGCAGTTCTTC
TRBV7-2	TRBJ1-5	.	.	CASSLYRSQPQHF	TGTGCCAGCAGCTTATACAGGTCCCAGCCCCAGCATTTT
TRBV5-4	TRBJ2-1	.	.	CAEQYGANEQFF	TGTGCCGAGCAGTATGGCGCCAATGAGCAGTTCTTC
TRBV24-1	TRBJ2-2	.	TRBD1	CATSERQGVNTGELFF	TGTGCCACCAGTGAACGACAGGGCGTGAACACCGGGGAGCTGTTTTTT
TRBV6-2/TRBV6-3	TRBJ2-3	.	.	CASSLGRDTQYF	TGTGCCAGCAGTTTGGGTCGGGATACGCAGTATTTT
TRBV7-9	TRBJ1-4	.	TRBD1	CASSYGAGQRLLTNEKLFF	TGTGCCAGCAGTTATGGGGCGGGACAGAGACTTTTAACTAATGAAAAACTGTTTTTT
TRBV7-8	TRBJ1-4	.	.	CASSLGSTQEKLFF	TGTGCCAGCAGCTTAGGCTCCACGCAAGAAAAACTGTTTTTT
TRBV2	TRBJ1-5	.	.	CASSGGTRQPQHF	TGTGCCAGCAGTGGGGGGACTAGACAGCCCCAGCATTTT
TRBV7-9	TRBJ2-1	.	TRBD2	CASSSTSGSLNEQFF	TGTGCCAGCAGCTCGACTAGCGGGAGTTTGAATGAGCAGTTCTTC
TRBV10-2	TRBJ1-2	.	.	CASRTVNYGYTF	TGCGCCAGCCGGACGGTTAACTATGGCTACACCTTC
TRBV29-1	TRBJ2-6	.	.	CSVVRESSGANVLTF	TGCAGCGTTGTCAGGGAATCCTCTGGGGCCAACGTCCTGACTTTC
TRBV2	TRBJ2-7	.	.	CASSVTDYEQYF	TGTGCCAGCAGCGTGACAGACTACGAGCAGTACTTC
TRBV7-9	TRBJ2-3	.	.	CASSLASTDTQYF	TGTGCCAGCAGCTTAGCTTCCACAGATACGCAGTATTTT
TRBV12-3/TRBV12-4	TRBJ1-1	.	.	CASSFNIDTEAFF	TGTGCCAGCAGTTTTAATATTGACACTGAAGCTTTCTTT
TRBV28	TRBJ1-4	.	.	CASTGSTAGLTNEKLFF	TGTGCCAGCACGGGGTCGACAGCGGGTCTCACCAATGAAAAACTGTTTTTT
TRBV2	TRBJ2-7	.	.	CASSEEDNEQYF	TGTGCCAGCAGTGAAGAGGACAACGAGCAGTACTTC
TRBV7-7	TRBJ1-1	.	.	CASSVQRNTEAFF	TGTGCTAGCAGCGTTCAGAGGAACACTGAAGCTTTCTTT
TRBV3-1/TRBV3-2	TRBJ1-2	.	.	CASSQGGSNYGYTF	TGTGCCAGCAGCCAGGGCGGATCTAACTATGGCTACACCTTC
TRBV5-1	TRBJ1-4	.	TRBD1	CASSPISPDRGANEKLFF	TGCGCCAGCAGCCCGATTTCCCCGGACAGGGGGGCTAATGAAAAACTGTTTTTT
TRBV11-2	TRBJ2-3	.	TRBD2	CASSRGAGLTDTQYF	TGTGCCAGCAGCCGGGGAGCGGGGCTCACAGATACGCAGTATTTT
TRBV7-9	TRBJ1-5	.	.	CASSSPGEGQPQHF	TGTGCCAGCAGCTCCCCCGGGGAGGGCCAGCCCCAGCATTTT
TRBV6-1	TRBJ1-2	.	TRBD1	CASSDRGPVYGYTF	TGTGCCAGCAGTGACAGGGGGCCGGTCTATGGCTACACCTTC
TRBV28	TRBJ1-1	.	TRBD1	CASRLTGGNEAFF	TGTGCCAGCAGGTTGACAGGGGGCAATGAAGCTTTCTTT
TRBV25-1	TRBJ1-6	.	.	CASSAMLGDNSPLHF	TGTGCCAGCAGTGCCATGCTAGGGGATAATTCACCCCTCCACTTT
TRBV6-5	TRBJ1-1	.	TRBD1	CASRGQGAGDTEAFF	TGTGCCAGCAGGGGACAGGGGGCTGGGGACACTGAAGCTTTCTTT
TRBV7-9	TRBJ1-5	.	.	CASSRYPTGKHGQPQHF	TGTGCCAGCAGCCGCTACCCCACAGGGAAGCATGGTCAGCCCCAGCATTTT
TRBV4-1	TRBJ2-7	once	.	CASEGRQDEQYF	TGCGCCAGCGAGGGACGGCAGGACGAGCAGTACTTC
TRBV6-1	TRBJ1-2	.	.	CASSEARYGYTF	TGTGCCAGCAGTGAGGCTCGCTATGGCTACACCTTC
TRBV28	TRBJ1-1	once	.	CASTRRGATEAFF	TGTGCCAGCACCCGGCGGGGAGCCACTGAAGCTTTCTTT
TRBV30	TRBJ1-6	.	.	CAWNNREGSPLHF	TGTGCCTGGAATAACAGGGAGGGTTCACCCCTCCACTTT
TRBV7-8	TRBJ1-5	.	TRBD1	CASSPDRGNQPQHF	TGTGCCAGCAGCCCGGACAGGGGCAATCAGCCCCAGCATTTT
TRBV4-1	TRBJ1-2	.	.	CASSGPGTHYGYTF	TGCGCCAGCAGCGGGCCCGGGACCCACTATGGCTACACCTTC